A single sample gave rise to the 9 T cell receptor beta chains below, sequenced in a study of response to subunit inactivated influenza vaccine. TCRdb reprocessed the RT-PCR reads with MiXCR, giving one entry per CDR3 protein. The sample holds roughly 500,000 distinct CDR3 sequences, 16% seen once. The input for sequencing was CD4+ T cells sorted from PBMCs, taken less than 30 months after vaccination. These receptors were collected from a man aged 50 to 69 who received an inactivated influenza vaccine.

V gene TRBV10-3 combines with J gene TRBJ2-2; 10 nucleotides agree with TRBD2. V shed 10 bases and J 6 bases; nucleotides not matched to a gene: 17. The CDR3 is 17 residues long. Germline V gives CDR1 ENHRY, CDR2 SYGVKD. The CDR3 loop reads CATHHTSGGAYAGELFF. CDR3 coding DNA: TGTGCCACCCACCATACCAGCGGGGGGGCCTACGCCGGGGAGCTGTTTTTT.

This clonotype was counted a few times. The chain carries TRBV6-5 and TRBJ1-6, with 8 bases matching TRBD1. The CDR3 is 16 amino acids. Germline V lookup: CDR1 MNHEY, CDR2 SVGAGI. The J segment lost 7 bases and the V segment lost 0 bases, leaving 5 bases of the junction unmatched. The CDR3 DNA sequence: TGTGCCAGCAGTTACTCGACAGGGGTGGGAAATTCACCCCTCCACTTT. This gives the protein CASSYSTGVGNSPLHF.

The rearrangement joins TRBV14 to TRBJ2-2; D remains unclear. The CDR3 contains 13 residues. Germline V gene lookup returns CDR1 SGHDN and CDR2 FVKESK. With 1 base removed from V and 6 bases from J, the gap between germline ends came to 6 bases. The CDR3 spells CASSQGVAGELFF. DNA for the CDR3: TGTGCCAGCAGCCAAGGGGTAGCCGGGGAGCTGTTTTTT.

Only a few counts were recorded for this clonotype. This rearrangement joins TRBV9 to TRBJ1-4; perhaps TRBD1 as D (5 bases). Germline lookup yields CDR1 SGDLS and CDR2 YYNGEE. This CDR3 contains 15 residues. V gave up 0 bases and J gave up 6 bases, with 12 bases separating them. The CDR3: CASSVGGTSDEKLFF. The CDR3 DNA is TGTGCCAGCAGCGTAGGTGGGACCTCTGATGAAAAACTGTTTTTT.

This rearrangement joins TRBV6-5 to TRBJ2-1; 12 bases are shared with TRBD2. The CDR3 loop spans 16 amino acids. The germline V gene encodes CDR1 MNHEY and CDR2 SVGAGI. Losses at the gene ends were 0 bases for V and 4 bases for J; bases not matched to a gene: 1. Here the CDR3 reads CASSYSGLAGYNEQFF. The DNA for the CDR3 is TGTGCCAGCAGTTACTCGGGACTAGCGGGTTACAATGAGCAGTTCTTC.

This clonotype appeared a few times. The V call is TRBV10-2, the J call TRBJ2-7; D ambiguous. The CDR3 has 12 residues. Germline CDR1 reads WSHSY; CDR2 reads SAAADI. The V gene lost 7 bases and the J gene lost 3 bases, with 10 bases spanning the gap. CDR3 DNA sequence: TGCGCCAGCATTAACAGAGACTACGAGCAGTACTTC. Its translation: CASINRDYEQYF.

This clonotype has just one count. This sequence joins TRBV14 and TRBJ1-1; no clear D gene. The germline gives CDR1 SGHDN, CDR2 FVKESK. Between the trimmed V and J ends, which lost 4 bases and 10 bases, there was a span of 19 bases. This CDR3 spans 14 amino acids. CDR3 DNA sequence: TGTGCCAGCAGCCGCTTAGATGTGCGGGGTCCAGCTTTCTTT. It codes for CASSRLDVRGPAFF.

The rearrangement uses TRBV11-1 and TRBJ2-7, with D possibly being TRBD1 (5 bases). V was trimmed by 3 bases and J by 3 bases, leaving 24 bases between them. The CDR3 loop spans 18 amino acids. Per the germline V gene, CDR1 is SGHAT and CDR2 is FQDESV (reference sequence). The CDR3 here is CASSFIQLTGKSLYEQYF. CDR3 DNA: TGTGCCAGCAGCTTCATACAGCTCACAGGAAAATCCCTCTACGAGCAGTACTTC.

This clonotype was observed at least ten times. V and J are TRBV29-1 and TRBJ1-2, with D possibly TRBD1 on 6 matching bases. Trimming left V 4 bases short and J 2 bases short, with 14 bases between. CDR3 length equals 14 residues. Germline lookup yields CDR1 SQVTM and CDR2 ANQGSEA. Here the CDR3 reads CSVGGGRGNYGYTF. The CDR3 coding sequence is TGCAGCGTTGGAGGGGGTCGGGGGAACTATGGCTACACCTTC.